Sequencing of this T cell receptor (beta chain) was carried out in a study of cytomegalovirus exposure and HLA in healthy donors (dated by TCRdb to the late 2010s). For context, the study as a whole: According to an earlier analysis of 587 of the donors, some 180 million T cells yielded approximately 120 million unique TCR beta sequences and 250 to 350 Gb of sequence data. An early release covering roughly 640 HLA-typed donors comprised 250 to 350 gigabases of sequencing data and approximately 80 million unique TCR sequences. Among the roughly 410 genotyped donors, approximately 77% belonged to the genetic ancestry cluster associated with self-reported Caucasian donors. The study was designed to test whether signatures of past pathogen exposure could be identified by cataloging public T cell receptors. The study profiled the T cell repertoires of under 850 subjects by immunosequencing and related them to cytomegalovirus serostatus. A separate validation cohort of 100 to 150 different subjects was used in addition to the roughly 720-subject first cohort. To predict cytomegalovirus infection status, the study brought together high-throughput TCR immunosequencing, statistical association of individual TCRs with disease status, and machine learning. In a later analysis, previously published TCR beta repertoires from 600 to 850 donors were re-analyzed and high-resolution HLA genotyping was added so that TCR occurrence patterns could be studied. Rather than using new phenotypic data, the later analysis identified candidate immune exposures from TCR beta sequences and from how often those sequences occurred across donors. An earlier analysis of 587 of the donors used high-throughput TCR beta sequencing to judge whether each TCR beta V gene segment behaved as functional or pseudogenic. Donor age, sex, ethnicity and CMV serostatus were compiled alongside the repertoire data. In a later genetic analysis, genome-wide SNP genotypes for about 55% of the roughly 670 donors were used, and that subset was treated as a discovery cohort. Every repertoire in the discovery cohort had been generated on one and the same sequencing platform. Class I and class II HLA loci were covered by the typing at four-digit resolution. The number of donors typed differed by locus, with 629-630 for A, B, C, DRB1 and DQB1, roughly 550 for DQA1, 600 to 610 for DPA1, and 472 for DPB1. About 5 DR-DQ haplotypes were handled as single units for association and clustering, since linkage in the cohort was strong. Among several hundred genotyped donors of the cohort, an average of roughly 230,000 unique TCR beta nucleotide sequences was sequenced per donor, of which approximately 19% were non-productive. Overall study results and their limits: It was suggested by the authors that the approach could potentially be generalized to other disease states and immunological phenotypes. Specific HLA alleles were associated with 15,000 to 20,000 TCR beta sequences at a false discovery rate of 0.05 in a later analysis. A later genetic analysis associated a missense DCLRE1C variant with V-gene and J-gene trimming of TCR beta chains, and an independent cohort replicated the association. In a later analysis, several top co-occurrence clusters were reported to appear linked to parvovirus B19, influenza, CMV and Epstein-Barr virus. In a later analysis, HLA-associated TCR beta chains were found to be more clonally expanded and to have lower generation probabilities than equally common non-associated chains. Correlated functional status among segregating V segments might reflect linkage disequilibrium, but an unknown experimental factor could not be ruled out. The study gave a list of some 150 TCR beta chains associated with cytomegalovirus. A group of highly shared sequence variants was considered likely to be a technical artifact of the sequencing pipeline. According to a later analysis, TCR association rates differed among HLA loci, with DRB1 alleles showing the most associated TCRs and HLA-C alleles showing the fewest. HLA typing was unavailable for some donors at each locus, so association tests used only the typed subset. Roughly uniform sequencing depth across donors was assumed in presence/absence analyses, although this assumption may not hold. Most TCR sequences were observed very rarely across donors, whereas some public TCRs were present in many individuals. Because counts were too low, about 18 rarely observed V segments, including chromosome 9 orphons, were excluded from the earlier analysis of under 650 of the donors. Cytomegalovirus status was reported to be diagnosed by the classifier with high specificity and sensitivity in both the original and validation cohorts. A further reported finding was that TCR beta sequences accurately predicted the HLA-A and HLA-B alleles for most subjects in the first cohort. A few of the identified cytomegalovirus-associated TCR beta chains were confirmed in vitro to be specific for cytomegalovirus antigens. Broadly in line with IMGT annotations, most TCR beta V segments showed up in productive rearrangements about 90% or about 30% of the time in an earlier analysis of around 550 of the donors. In a later genetic analysis, fewer N-insertions in productive TCRs were reported among donors in an Asian-associated ancestry cluster than the roughly 710-donor mean. Some IMGT-functional V segments, including TRBV6-2 and TRBV6-3, could not be told apart with the 87-base-pair reads, so those segments were excluded. A later analysis found that most CMV-associated TCR beta chains appeared HLA-restricted, with HLA associations seemingly driven largely by CMV exposure. Strong co-occurrence of HLA alleles, especially DR and DQ, made assigning TCR associations to individual alleles difficult. For the cohort, immune exposure information was limited to CMV serostatus. This cohort had only TCR beta chains sequenced, and the lack of alpha or paired-chain data limited which features could be detected.

As concerns this clone: Its binding antigen is unknown. Base qualities are not recorded, but no much larger clone differs from it by a single base.

In total, just over 650 healthy bone marrow donors made up the cohort. Cohort members were all nominally healthy when sampled, although unrecorded immune exposures were likely present. Of the approximately 700 cohort members, around 280 had positive CMV serostatus and fewer than 450 had negative CMV serostatus, and CMV serostatus was not recorded for the donor. A peripheral blood sample was provided by each donor, and peripheral blood mononuclear cells were used for TCR beta sequencing. Genomic DNA was extracted from the blood cell samples with the Qiagen DNeasy Blood Extraction Kit. The V end loses 9 bases and the J end loses 0 bases, and a stretch of 26 bases separates them. CDR3 length: 19 amino acids, cysteine to phenylalanine. Only the CDR3 part of the read is kept: 57 bases, read in frame from the first base. From a lookup of the germline V gene (reference sequence), CDR1 and CDR2 are LNHDA and SQIVND.

The library was produced with the immunoSEQ multiplex PCR assay. The multiplex PCR relied on a mix of 60 forward primers for TCR Vbeta segments and 13 reverse primers for TCR Jbeta segments. The CDR3 region of rearranged TCR beta genes was amplified from genomic DNA by a multiplex PCR assay. Amplified TCR beta libraries were sequenced as 87-base-pair reads on the Illumina HiSeq System. Under the source paper's analysis protocol: Across the roughly 640 repertoires, a later analysis counted 60 million to 90 million unique TCR beta chains, approximately 12 million of which were shared by at least two donors. A nearest-neighbor algorithm error-corrected the raw reads and collapsed the reads into unique sequences, merging closely related sequences to remove PCR and sequencing errors. V, D and J gene segments were assigned by aligning CDR3 sequences to IMGT reference sequences. For a sequence to be retained, at least a six-nucleotide match to both a V gene segment and a J gene segment was required. Rearrangements were classified as productive when the CDR3 lacked stop codons and remained in frame with V and J, and all other rearrangements were classified as non-productive. CDR3 was defined according to IMGT convention as the region running from the second conserved V-encoded cysteine to the conserved J-encoded phenylalanine. Sequences without an unambiguous match to a single V gene segment were excluded from the earlier analysis of approximately 560 of the donors. In an earlier analysis of several hundred of the donors, V segments were called functional above 56.7% productive rearrangements and were called segregating when the between-donor standard deviation exceeded 5%. A statistical classification framework was built for diagnosing cytomegalovirus status from the catalog of TCR beta chain sequences. A later analysis assigned V and J genes by comparing TCR nucleotide sequences with IMGT/GENE-DB human TR gene sequences. The TCRdist pipeline was used in a later analysis to assign CDR3 sequences and most-parsimonious VDJ recombination scenarios. In a later analysis, every TCR beta chain was defined by the combination of its CDR3 amino acid sequence and its V-gene family, and reads without a unique V-gene family were dropped. A later analysis removed several hundred highly shared, low-generation-probability nucleotide sequences to deal with suspected cross-contamination and a sequencing artifact. A later analysis calculated a clonal expansion index for each public chain from normalized within-repertoire ranks of inferred template counts. In a later analysis, generation probabilities were computed with a VDJ recombination model fitted to out-of-frame rearrangements, and the resulting probabilities were checked against IGoR. A later analysis scored TCR-TCR, TCR-HLA and TCR-CMV co-occurrence with hypergeometric tests, applying a repertoire-size bias correction to TCR pairs. In a later analysis, false discovery rates were estimated by permuting HLA or CMV assignments 20 times. In a later analysis, co-occurring TCRs were grouped using DBSCAN, and TCRdist sequence similarity was added for clustering within HLA-allele-positive subsets. Repertoires with fewer than 30,000 or more than 120,000 public chains were left out of co-occurrence clustering, as were about five repertoires with anomalous nucleotide sharing. TCRdb limited this immuneACCESS table to in-frame rearrangements with V and J called. A share of clones is missing; checked studies link under half to unresolved V genes, and the rest is unexplained. The V and J calls and clone size were taken over from that table, and D and trimming were inferred from the DNA. This sample lists about 120,000 clones; about 70% were detected once. About 2% of the sample is in the top ten clones.

The receptor chain draws on TRBV19 and TRBJ1-4; the D region possibly corresponds to TRBD1 (5 bases align). This TCR derives from a human donor in good health. Sequencing was done on a sample of PBMCs. The CDR3 region: CASRNSGRQRKATNEKLFF. The DNA is as follows: TGTGCCAGCCGAAACTCCGGTCGACAGCGAAAGGCAACTAATGAAAAACTGTTTTTT.